The following is a TCR beta chain sequence with its context. Its antigen is not identified. The junction departs from the called germline gene at one end, perhaps through a read error. The source of the sample is a study of blood T cells in healthy people across ages. Study conclusions and caveats: In older individuals, TCR beta diversity per million T cells was lower, falling roughly linearly with age. Possibly confounding the expanded clonotype changes was the fact that donor CMV status was unknown.

The draw of peripheral blood yielded roughly 9.1 milliliters from each donor. The authors ran a second PCR of 7 to 11 cycles using a sample-barcoded 5' primer and a J-beta primer mix. With 12 random nucleotides, a template-switch adaptor tagged each individual cDNA molecule. TCRdb reprocessed the 5' RACE reads via MiXCR and lists one record per CDR3 protein. In the table there are around 710,000 distinct CDR3 sequences, more than 40% of which are singletons. Specimen: blood. This clonotype originated in a woman aged 55-69 years in good health.

The CDR3 here is CASRKGLQETPYF. The CDR3 DNA is TGTGCCAGCAGAAAAGGACTGCAAGAGACCCCGTACTTC. The chain uses TRBV12-3 or TRBV12-4 and TRBJ2-5; D might be TRBD2 (5 bases). CDR3 size: 13 residues.